This T cell receptor beta chain came from a study of Tregs in tolerant kidney transplant recipients (dated by TCRdb to the late 2010s). About the full investigation: Transplants used related donors with nonmyeloablative bone marrow transplantation; mixed chimerism was transient in the human trials. For more than 15 days, sorted recipient Tregs were cultured with IL-2 and irradiated activated donor B cells, with a restimulation on day 11. Once the B cell culture was finished, the cells were sorted into two populations: CD4+CD8-CD25+CD127- and CD4+CD8-4-1BB+CD40L-. Activated donor B cells were generated over about nine days on irradiated CD40L-expressing 3T3 cells in the presence of cyclosporin A and IL-4. Other Treg samples came from a roughly three-day mixed lymphocyte reaction with belatacept, some followed by a 5-day donor restimulation, before sorting recipient CD4+CD25+CD127- cells. Antibodies distinguished recipient from donor cells when sorting primary belatacept mixed lymphocyte reaction cultures. Before combined kidney and bone marrow transplantation, this study identified donor-specific regulatory T cells using TCRbeta sequencing and then followed those same cells after transplant. What the work shows at the level of the full study, not this receptor alone: Biological reproducibility was not examined directly, but technical replication error appeared to be minimal. The study was limited by small patient numbers, and the findings need validation in larger populations and under other immunosuppression protocols. For some patients the PCR primers changed over time, which made it impossible to compare the samples from those patients at the nucleotide level. The most biologically relevant and donor-specific TCRbeta repertoire appeared to be identified by expanding Tregs with activated donor B cells. Donor-specific Treg expansion exceeded global Treg expansion in tolerant patients, suggesting antigen-driven rather than nonspecific expansion.

The time point label, read with the paper, signifies: blood sample drawn before combined kidney and bone marrow transplant. Patients were 4 combined kidney and bone marrow transplant recipients from the ITN036ST trial, and only these trial subjects had samples available. Healthy control blood was processed by Ficoll density gradient to PBMCs and cryopreserved; patient PBMCs were collected before and after transplant. For TCRbeta CDR3 sequencing, genomic DNA was extracted from sorted cells using the QIAGEN DNeasy Blood and Tissue Kit. High-throughput TCRbeta CDR3 sequencing, including PCR amplification with bias correction and internal controls, was performed commercially through immunoSEQ. Under the source paper's analysis protocol: Unique productive TCRbeta sequences were defined by CDR3 nucleotide sequence where primers matched, otherwise by CDR3 amino acid sequence with Vbeta and Jbeta genes. Donor-reactive sequences were defined as at least 5-fold expanded in CFSE-low cells versus unstimulated cells, with frequency of at least 0.01% in CFSE-low cells. Jensen-Shannon divergence, calculated on the top 100 TCRbeta sequences ranked by frequency, was used to quantify repertoire divergence. For samples with multiple sequencing runs, sorting error was corrected in each run separately before the runs were combined. TCRdb took this table from immuneACCESS and kept in-frame rearrangements with V and J called. Such tables lack part of the clones; where checked against another copy, unresolved V genes explain under half of the gap, and the rest is unexplained. That table is the source of V, J and clone size, and D and trimming were worked out from the DNA. The sample table contains 550 to 650 clones; only one count was recorded for around 94% of them. The ten largest clones add up to 4% to 5.5% of the sample.

Notes on this clone: Its recognized antigen is unknown. No clone much larger than this one lies a single base away; base qualities are absent.

The TCR was taken from a human patient who received a combined kidney and bone marrow transplant. The material was Tregs from blood cultured with allogeneic cells, obtained before the transplant.

The DNA sequence is TGTGCCAGCAGTTTCTCGACAGGGCCCACCAGGGGCTACACCTTC. It specifies CASSFSTGPTRGYTF. The sequence joins TRBV28 to TRBJ1-2; TRBD1 matches 7 bases in the middle. CDR1 and CDR2 were assigned from the germline V gene as MDHEN and SYDVKM. The CDR3 covers 15 residues, taking in both the cysteine and the phenylalanine. The DNA shown is the 45-base CDR3, in frame from base 1. After removal of 3 bases from V and 8 bases from J, the junction retains 12 bases not matched to a gene.